The source of this T cell receptor beta chain is a study of shared clonotypes between healthy human individuals. For the study at large: Donor ages ranged 18 to 49 years: a couple of women, a few men.

Investigators spread the genomic DNA of each subset evenly over several immunoSEQ plates. The authors' processing: As immunoSEQ supplied junction-only sequences (without quality scores), filtering differed. Using immunoSEQ multiplex PCR, the repertoire was profiled, and TCRdb retains in-frame clones only, with some absent. Clone size and the V and J calls come from that table; the DNA yielded D and trimming. The sample comprises about 480,000 clones, 75% to 80% of which are singletons, and about an eighth rests with the top ten. Those who donated, Caucasian adults without exception, all lived in Nashville, Tennessee. V was cut by 0 bases and J by 8 bases, with 10 bases left in between. There are 14 residues in the CDR3. Germline V lookup: CDR1 SEHNR, CDR2 FQNEAQ (reference sequence).

This chain joins TRBV7-9 and TRBJ1-4; D is possibly TRBD1 (5 bases). The receptor comes from a woman between 35 and 50 years old in good health. Some clones in this sample may be carry-over from other donors' samples. The source material was PBMCs. The CDR3 reads CASSLALAGEKLFF. The CDR3 nucleotides read TGTGCCAGCAGCTTAGCGCTTGCAGGGGAAAAACTGTTTTTT.